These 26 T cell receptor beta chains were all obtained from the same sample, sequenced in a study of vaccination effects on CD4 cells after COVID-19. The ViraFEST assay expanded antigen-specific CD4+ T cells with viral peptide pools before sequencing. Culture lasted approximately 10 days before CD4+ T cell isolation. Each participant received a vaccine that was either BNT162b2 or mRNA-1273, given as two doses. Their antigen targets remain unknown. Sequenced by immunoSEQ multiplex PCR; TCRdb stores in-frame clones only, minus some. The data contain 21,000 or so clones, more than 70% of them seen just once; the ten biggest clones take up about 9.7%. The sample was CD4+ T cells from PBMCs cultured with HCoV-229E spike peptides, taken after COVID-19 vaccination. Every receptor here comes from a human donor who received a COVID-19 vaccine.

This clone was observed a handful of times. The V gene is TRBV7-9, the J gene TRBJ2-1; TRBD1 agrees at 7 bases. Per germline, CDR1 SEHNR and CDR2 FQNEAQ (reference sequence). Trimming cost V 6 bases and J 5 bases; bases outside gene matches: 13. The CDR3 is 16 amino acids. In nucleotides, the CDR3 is TGTGCCAGCAGACAAGACCGGGACAGAGATGACAATGAGCAGTTCTTC. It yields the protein CASRQDRDRDDNEQFF.

As DNA, the CDR3 is TGTGCCAGCAACCCTTTGTCGGGGGGGTACGAGCAGTACTTC. Its translation: CASNPLSGGYEQYF. The chain employs TRBV27 and TRBJ2-7; TRBD2 matches at 8 bases. Germline CDR1 reads MNHEY; CDR2 reads SMNVEV (reference sequence). The CDR3 is 14 residues long. V lost 7 bases to trimming and J lost 4 bases; unmatched junction nucleotides: 9.

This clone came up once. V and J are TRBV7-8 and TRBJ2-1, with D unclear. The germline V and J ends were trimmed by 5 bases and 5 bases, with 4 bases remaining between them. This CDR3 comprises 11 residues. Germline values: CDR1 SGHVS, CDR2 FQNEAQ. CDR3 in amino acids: CASSPDNEQFF. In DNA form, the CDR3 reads TGTGCCAGCAGCCCGGACAATGAGCAGTTCTTC.

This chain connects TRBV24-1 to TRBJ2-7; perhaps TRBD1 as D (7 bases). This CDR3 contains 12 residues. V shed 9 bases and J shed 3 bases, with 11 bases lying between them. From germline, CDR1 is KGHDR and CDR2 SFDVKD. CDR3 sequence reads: CATAGQYYEQYF. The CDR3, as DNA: TGTGCCACCGCGGGACAGTACTACGAGCAGTACTTC.

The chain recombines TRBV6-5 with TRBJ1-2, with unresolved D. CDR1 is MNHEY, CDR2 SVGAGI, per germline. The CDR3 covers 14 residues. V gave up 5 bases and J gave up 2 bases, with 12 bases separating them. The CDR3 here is CASSPSSFNYGYTF. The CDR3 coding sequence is TGTGCCAGCAGTCCCTCAAGTTTCAACTATGGCTACACCTTC.

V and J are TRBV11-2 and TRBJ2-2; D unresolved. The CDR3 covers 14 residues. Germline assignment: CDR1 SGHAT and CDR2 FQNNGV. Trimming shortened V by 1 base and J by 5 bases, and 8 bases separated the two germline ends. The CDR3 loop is CASSLVGLTGELFF. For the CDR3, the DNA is TGTGCCAGCAGCTTAGTTGGGTTGACCGGGGAGCTGTTTTTT.

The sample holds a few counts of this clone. The CDR3: CASSEVFANTGELFF. The CDR3 DNA follows: TGTGCCAGCAGTGAGGTATTCGCGAACACCGGGGAGCTGTTTTTT. V and J are TRBV2 and TRBJ2-2, with D unclear. The V end was cut by 3 bases, the J end by 0 bases, with 8 bases between. CDR1 and CDR2 from the germline V gene are SNHLY and FYNNEI. This CDR3 spans 15 amino acids.

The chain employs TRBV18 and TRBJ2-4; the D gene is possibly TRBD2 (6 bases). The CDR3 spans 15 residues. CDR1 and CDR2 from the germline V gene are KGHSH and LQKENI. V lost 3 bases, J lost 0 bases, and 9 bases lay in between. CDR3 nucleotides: TGTGCCAGCTCACCCCCGGGACTAGCCAAAAACATTCAGTACTTC. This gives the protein CASSPPGLAKNIQYF.

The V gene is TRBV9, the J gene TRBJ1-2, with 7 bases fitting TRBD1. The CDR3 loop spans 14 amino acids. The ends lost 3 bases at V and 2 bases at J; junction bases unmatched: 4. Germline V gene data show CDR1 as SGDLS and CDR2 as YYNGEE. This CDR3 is CASSAGTANYGYTF. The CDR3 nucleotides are TGTGCCAGCAGCGCAGGGACAGCAAACTATGGCTACACCTTC.

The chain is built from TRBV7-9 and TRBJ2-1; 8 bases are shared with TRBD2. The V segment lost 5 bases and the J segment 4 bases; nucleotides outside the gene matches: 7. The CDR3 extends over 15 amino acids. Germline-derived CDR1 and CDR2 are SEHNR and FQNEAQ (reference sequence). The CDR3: CASSASGTRYNEQFF. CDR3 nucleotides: TGTGCCAGCAGCGCATCCGGGACTAGGTACAATGAGCAGTTCTTC.

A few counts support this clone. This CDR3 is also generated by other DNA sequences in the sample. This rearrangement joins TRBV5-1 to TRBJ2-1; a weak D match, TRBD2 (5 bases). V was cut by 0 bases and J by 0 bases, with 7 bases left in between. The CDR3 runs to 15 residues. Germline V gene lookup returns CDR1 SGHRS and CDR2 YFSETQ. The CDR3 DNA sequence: TGCGCCAGCAGCTTGGTAGGGAGCTCCTACAATGAGCAGTTCTTC. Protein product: CASSLVGSSYNEQFF.

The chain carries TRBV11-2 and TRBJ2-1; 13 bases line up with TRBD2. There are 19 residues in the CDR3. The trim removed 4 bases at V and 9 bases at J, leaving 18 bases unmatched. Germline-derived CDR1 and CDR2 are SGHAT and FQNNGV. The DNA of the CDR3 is TGTGCCAGCAGCTCACTCCGGACTAGCGGGGGCGGGTCATTGGGTGAGCAGTTCTTC. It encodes CASSSLRTSGGGSLGEQFF.

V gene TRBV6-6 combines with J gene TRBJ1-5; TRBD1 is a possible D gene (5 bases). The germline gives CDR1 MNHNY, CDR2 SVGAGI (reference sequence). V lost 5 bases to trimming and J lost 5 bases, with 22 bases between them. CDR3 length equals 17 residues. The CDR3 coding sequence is TGTGCCAGCAGTCCCGGGGATACCAGGGAGAGGTATCAGCCCCAGCATTTT. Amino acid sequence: CASSPGDTRERYQPQHF.

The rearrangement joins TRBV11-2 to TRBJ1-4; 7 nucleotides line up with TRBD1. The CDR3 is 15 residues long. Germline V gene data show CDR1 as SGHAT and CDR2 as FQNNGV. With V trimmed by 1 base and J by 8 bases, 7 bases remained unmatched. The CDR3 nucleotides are TGTGCCAGCAGCTTAGGGAGGGGGCGGAGGGAAAAACTGTTTTTT. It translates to CASSLGRGRREKLFF.

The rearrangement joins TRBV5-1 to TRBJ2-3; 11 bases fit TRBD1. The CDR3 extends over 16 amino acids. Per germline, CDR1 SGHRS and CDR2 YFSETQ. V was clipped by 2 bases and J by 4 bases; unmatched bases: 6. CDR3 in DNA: TGCGCCAGCAGCTTTACACGGACAGGGGGCTCAGATACGCAGTATTTT. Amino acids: CASSFTRTGGSDTQYF.

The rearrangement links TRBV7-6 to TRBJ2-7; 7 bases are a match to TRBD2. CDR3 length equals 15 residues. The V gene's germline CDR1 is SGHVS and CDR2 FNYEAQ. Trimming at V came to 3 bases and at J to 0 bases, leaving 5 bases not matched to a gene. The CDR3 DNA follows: TGTGCCAGCAGCTTTAGTTTAGCGGGCTCCTACGAGCAGTACTTC. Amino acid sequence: CASSFSLAGSYEQYF. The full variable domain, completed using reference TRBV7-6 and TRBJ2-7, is GAGVSQSPRYKVTKRGQDVALRCDPISGHVSLYWYRQALGQGPEFLTYFNYEAQQDKSGLPNDRFSAERPEGSISTLTIQRTEQRDSAMYRCASSFSLAGSYEQYFGPGTRLTVT.

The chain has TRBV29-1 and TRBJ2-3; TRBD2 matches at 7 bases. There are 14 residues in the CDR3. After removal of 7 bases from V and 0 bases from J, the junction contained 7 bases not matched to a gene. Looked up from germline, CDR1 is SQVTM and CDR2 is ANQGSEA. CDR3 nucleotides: TGCAGCGGAAGCGGGATCCTTAGCACAGATACGCAGTATTTT. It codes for CSGSGILSTDTQYF.

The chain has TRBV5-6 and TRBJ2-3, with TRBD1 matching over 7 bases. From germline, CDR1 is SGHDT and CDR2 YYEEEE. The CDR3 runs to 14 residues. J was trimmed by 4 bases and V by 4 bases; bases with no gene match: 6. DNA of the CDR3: TGTGCCAGCAGCGCGTCGACAGGGCCAGATACGCAGTATTTT. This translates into CASSASTGPDTQYF.

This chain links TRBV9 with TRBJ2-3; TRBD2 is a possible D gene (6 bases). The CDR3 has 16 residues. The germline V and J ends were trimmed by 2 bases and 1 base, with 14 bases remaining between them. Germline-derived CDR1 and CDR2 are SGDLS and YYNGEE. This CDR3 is CASSVGGGPRTDTQYF. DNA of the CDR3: TGTGCCAGCAGCGTTGGCGGAGGGCCTCGCACAGATACGCAGTATTTT.

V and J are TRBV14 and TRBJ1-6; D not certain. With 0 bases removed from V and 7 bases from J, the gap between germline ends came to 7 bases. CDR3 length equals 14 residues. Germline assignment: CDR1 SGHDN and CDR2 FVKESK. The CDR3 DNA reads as TGTGCCAGCAGCCAAGAAACTGCGAATTCACCCCTCCACTTT. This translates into CASSQETANSPLHF.

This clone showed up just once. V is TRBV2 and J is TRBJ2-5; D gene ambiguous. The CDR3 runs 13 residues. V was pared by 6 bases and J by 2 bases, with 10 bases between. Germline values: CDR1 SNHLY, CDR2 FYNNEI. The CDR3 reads CASRRFGQETQYF. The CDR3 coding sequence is TGTGCCAGCAGGCGGTTCGGTCAAGAGACCCAGTACTTC.

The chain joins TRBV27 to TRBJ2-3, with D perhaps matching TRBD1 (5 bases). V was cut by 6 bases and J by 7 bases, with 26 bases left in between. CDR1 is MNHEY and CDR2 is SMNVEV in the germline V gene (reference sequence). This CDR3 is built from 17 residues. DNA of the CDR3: TGTGCCAGCAGCCCAACAGGTTCCGTGGTAGCCCACAATACGCAGTATTTT. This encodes CASSPTGSVVAHNTQYF.

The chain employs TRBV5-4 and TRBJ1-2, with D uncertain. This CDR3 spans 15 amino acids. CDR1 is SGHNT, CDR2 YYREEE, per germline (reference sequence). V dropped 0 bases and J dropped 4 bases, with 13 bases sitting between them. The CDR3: CASSLDGSRGYGYTF. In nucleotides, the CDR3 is TGTGCCAGCAGCTTGGATGGGAGCCGGGGCTATGGCTACACCTTC.

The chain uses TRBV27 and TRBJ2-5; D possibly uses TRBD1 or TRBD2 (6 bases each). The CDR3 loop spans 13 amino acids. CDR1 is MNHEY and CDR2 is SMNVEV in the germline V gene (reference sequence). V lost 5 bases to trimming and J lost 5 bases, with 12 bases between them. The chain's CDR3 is CASSQGGLETQYF. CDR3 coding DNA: TGTGCCAGCAGTCAAGGGGGGTTGGAGACCCAGTACTTC.

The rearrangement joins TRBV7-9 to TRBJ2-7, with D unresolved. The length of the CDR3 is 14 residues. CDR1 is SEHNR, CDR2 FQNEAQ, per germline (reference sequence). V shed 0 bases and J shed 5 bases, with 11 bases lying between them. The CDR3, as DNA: TGTGCCAGCAGCTTAGCAATCGTGTGGGACGAGCAGTACTTC. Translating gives CASSLAIVWDEQYF.

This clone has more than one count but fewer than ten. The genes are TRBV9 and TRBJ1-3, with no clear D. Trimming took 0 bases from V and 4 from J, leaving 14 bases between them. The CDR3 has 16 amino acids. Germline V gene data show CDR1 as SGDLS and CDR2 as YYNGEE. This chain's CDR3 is CASSVASGLVGNTIYF. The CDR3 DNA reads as TGTGCCAGCAGCGTAGCTTCGGGGTTAGTGGGAAACACCATATATTTT.